This T cell receptor (beta chain) was observed in a study of blood T cell repertoires in COVID-19. Study-level information: Both acute and convalescent COVID-19 samples were obtained from the United States, Italy and Spain. T cells, B-cell-depleted T cells, or PBMCs supplied cDNA or gDNA.

In the study's own analysis: Amplification of reference gene primers was used by the study to estimate nucleated cell counts. Profiled with immunoSEQ multiplex PCR; TCRdb holds only in-frame clones, not every one. Clone size and V and J calls were adopted from that table, with D and trimming inferred from the DNA. The sample yields about 200,000 clones, roughly three quarters seen once. From germline, CDR1 is MNHNY and CDR2 SVGAGI (reference sequence). CDR3 length equals 16 residues. V was clipped by 0 bases and J by 0 bases, with 9 bases between them. The source material was peripheral blood. The TCR was taken from a middle-aged woman with COVID-19, enrolled during active disease. V is TRBV6-6 and J is TRBJ2-1; D gene unclear. The CDR3 coding sequence is TGTGCCAGCAGTTACTCCGGCCGGAGCTCCTACAATGAGCAGTTCTTC. Protein product: CASSYSGRSSYNEQFF.